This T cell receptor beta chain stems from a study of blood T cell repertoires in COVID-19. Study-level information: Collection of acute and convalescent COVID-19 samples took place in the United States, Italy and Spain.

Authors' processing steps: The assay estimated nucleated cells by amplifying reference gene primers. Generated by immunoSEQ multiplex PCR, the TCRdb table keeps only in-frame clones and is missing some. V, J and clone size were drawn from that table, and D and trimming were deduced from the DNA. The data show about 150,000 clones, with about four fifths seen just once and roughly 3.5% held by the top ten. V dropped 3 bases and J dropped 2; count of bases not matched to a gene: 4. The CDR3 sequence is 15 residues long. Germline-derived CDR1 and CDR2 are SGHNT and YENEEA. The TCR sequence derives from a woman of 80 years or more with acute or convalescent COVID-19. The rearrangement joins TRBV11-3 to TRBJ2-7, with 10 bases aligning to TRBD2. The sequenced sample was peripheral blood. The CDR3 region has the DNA TGTGCCAGCAGCTTCGGACTAGCGGTTCCCTACGAGCAGTACTTC. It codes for CASSFGLAVPYEQYF.